The T cell receptor beta chain under discussion was sequenced for a study of technical replicates of blood from a few donors. The method was immunoSEQ multiplex PCR; TCRdb's version includes in-frame clones alone and lacks a portion of them. Of around 53,000 clones in the sample, 92% were seen once. Germline lookup yields CDR1 GTSNPN and CDR2 SVGIG (reference sequence). Deletions cut 1 base from V and 5 bases from J, with 5 bases between. This CDR3 has 11 amino acids. This clone was counted a single time. The rearrangement uses TRBV30 and TRBJ2-5; D is unresolved. The source of this sequence is a human donor in good health. Some clones in this sample may be carry-over from other donors' samples. The material sequenced was PBMCs. CDR3 residues: CAWSARETQYF. CDR3 coding DNA: TGTGCCTGGAGTGCCCGGGAGACCCAGTACTTC.